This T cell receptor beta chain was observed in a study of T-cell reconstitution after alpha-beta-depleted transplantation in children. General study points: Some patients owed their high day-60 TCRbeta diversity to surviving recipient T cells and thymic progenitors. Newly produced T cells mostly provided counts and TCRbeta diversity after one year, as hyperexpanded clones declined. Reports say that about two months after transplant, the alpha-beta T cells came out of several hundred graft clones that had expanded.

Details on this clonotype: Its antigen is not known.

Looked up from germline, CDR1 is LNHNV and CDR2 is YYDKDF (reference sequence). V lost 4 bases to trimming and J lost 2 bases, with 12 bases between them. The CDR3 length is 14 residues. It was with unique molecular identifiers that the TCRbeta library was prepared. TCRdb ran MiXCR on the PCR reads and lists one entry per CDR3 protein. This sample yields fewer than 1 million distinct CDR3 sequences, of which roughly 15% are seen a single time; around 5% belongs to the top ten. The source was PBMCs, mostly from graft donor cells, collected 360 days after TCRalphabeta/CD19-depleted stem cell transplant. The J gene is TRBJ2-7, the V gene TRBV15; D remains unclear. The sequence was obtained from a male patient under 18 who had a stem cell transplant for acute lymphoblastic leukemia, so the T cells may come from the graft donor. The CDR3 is CATSIMGGPYEQYF. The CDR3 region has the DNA TGTGCCACCAGCATTATGGGCGGCCCCTACGAGCAGTACTTC. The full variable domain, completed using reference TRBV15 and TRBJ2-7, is DAMVIQNPRYQVTQFGKPVTLSCSQTLNHNVMYWYQQKSSQAPKLLFHYYDKDFNNEADTPDNFQSRRPNTSFCFLDIRSPGLGDTAMYLCATSIMGGPYEQYFGPGTRLTVT.